This TCR beta chain was profiled in a study of cytomegalovirus exposure and HLA in healthy donors. Primers for the PCR totalled 60 Vbeta and 13 Jbeta. Sequencing used immunoSEQ multiplex PCR; TCRdb keeps in-frame clones, though not all of them. This repertoire shows fewer than 250,000 clones, around 79% found once; its top ten account for around 0.2%. Study results and limitations: In a later analysis, at a false discovery rate of 0.05, 16,951 TCR beta sequences were associated with HLA alleles. CMV serostatus was the only recorded immune exposure for donors. It was likely that a cluster of highly shared sequence variants was a sequencing artifact.

About this clone itself: The target antigen is unknown.

The germline CDR1 and CDR2 sequences are SQVTM and ANQGSEA. After removal of 4 bases from V and 0 bases from J, the junction contained 5 bases not matched to a gene. The CDR3 covers 15 residues. This receptor was identified in a girl aged 2-10 years in good health and CMV-seronegative. Input material: PBMCs. V usage is TRBV29-1 and J usage is TRBJ2-3; 9 nucleotides align to TRBD2. CDR3 in DNA: TGCAGCGTTGGTGGGGCGGGGGGGAGCACAGATACGCAGTATTTT. This codes for CSVGGAGGSTDTQYF.